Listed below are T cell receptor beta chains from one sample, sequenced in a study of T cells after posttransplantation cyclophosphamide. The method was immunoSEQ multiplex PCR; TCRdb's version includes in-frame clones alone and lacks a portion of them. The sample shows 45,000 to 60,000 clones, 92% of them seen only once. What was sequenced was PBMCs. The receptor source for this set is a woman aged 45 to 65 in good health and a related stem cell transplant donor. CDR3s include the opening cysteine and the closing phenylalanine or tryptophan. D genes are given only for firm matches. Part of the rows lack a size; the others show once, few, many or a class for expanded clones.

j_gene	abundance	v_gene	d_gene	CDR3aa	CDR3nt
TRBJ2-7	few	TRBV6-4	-	CASSIGRGDEQYF	TGTGCCAGCAGTATTGGCAGGGGGGACGAGCAGTACTTC
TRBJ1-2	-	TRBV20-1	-	CSQNYGYTF	TGCAGTCAGAACTATGGCTACACCTTC
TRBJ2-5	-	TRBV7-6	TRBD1	CASSSGQGLKTQYF	TGTGCCAGCAGCTCCGGACAGGGTTTGAAGACCCAGTACTTC
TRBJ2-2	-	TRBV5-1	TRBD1	CASSPQGAPNTGELFF	TGCGCCAGCAGCCCGCAGGGGGCGCCGAACACCGGGGAGCTGTTTTTT
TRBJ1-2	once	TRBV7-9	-	CASSTERPYGYTF	TGTGCCAGCAGCACCGAGCGGCCCTATGGCTACACCTTC
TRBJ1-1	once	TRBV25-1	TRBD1	CASSEWTGDSNTEAFF	TGTGCCAGCAGTGAATGGACGGGGGACAGTAACACTGAAGCTTTCTTT
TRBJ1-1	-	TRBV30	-	CAWSVEYRRGTEAFF	TGTGCCTGGAGTGTAGAGTATCGAAGGGGCACTGAAGCTTTCTTT
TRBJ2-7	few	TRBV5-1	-	CASSSAGVEQYF	TGCGCCAGCAGCTCCGCAGGGGTCGAGCAGTACTTC
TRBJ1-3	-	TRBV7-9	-	CASSAARTATSGNTIYF	TGTGCCAGCAGCGCCGCGCGGACAGCCACCTCTGGAAACACCATATATTTT
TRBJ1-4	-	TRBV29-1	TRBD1	CSVRGTGREKLFF	TGCAGCGTCCGGGGGACAGGGCGTGAAAAACTGTTTTTT
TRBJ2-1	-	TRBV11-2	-	CASSANLASSYNEQFF	TGTGCCAGCAGCGCCAACCTAGCGAGCTCCTACAATGAGCAGTTCTTC
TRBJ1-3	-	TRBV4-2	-	CASSPPSGGGDTIYF	TGTGCCAGCAGCCCTCCGAGCGGCGGAGGAGACACCATATATTTT
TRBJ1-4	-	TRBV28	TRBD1	CATHVSPGTGVEKLFF	TGTGCCACCCACGTTTCACCCGGGACAGGGGTTGAAAAACTGTTTTTT
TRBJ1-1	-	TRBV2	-	CASTLGGGITDTEAFF	TGTGCCAGCACCCTAGGGGGGGGTATCACGGACACTGAAGCTTTCTTT
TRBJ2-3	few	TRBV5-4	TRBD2	CASRPTSGGNTDTQYF	TGTGCCAGCAGGCCCACTAGCGGGGGCAACACAGATACGCAGTATTTT
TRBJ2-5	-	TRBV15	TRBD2	CATSSPRGTRVQETQYF	TGTGCCACCAGCTCCCCCCGTGGGACTAGGGTCCAAGAGACCCAGTACTTC
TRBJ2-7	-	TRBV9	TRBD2	CASSSLAGVTYEQYF	TGTGCCAGCAGCTCTTTAGCGGGAGTAACCTACGAGCAGTACTTC
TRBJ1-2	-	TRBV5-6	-	CASSLGQGSSVYGYTF	TGTGCCAGCAGCTTGGGGCAGGGCAGCTCGGTATATGGCTACACCTTC
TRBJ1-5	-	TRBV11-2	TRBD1	CASSFYRDRGPQPQHF	TGTGCCAGCAGCTTCTACCGGGACAGGGGGCCTCAGCCCCAGCATTTT
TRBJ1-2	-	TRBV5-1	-	CASSAWTANYGYTF	TGCGCCAGCAGCGCGTGGACAGCCAACTATGGCTACACCTTC
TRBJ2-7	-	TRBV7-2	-	CASSRTSSDGAEQYF	TGTGCCAGCAGCCGTACTTCTAGCGATGGAGCCGAGCAGTACTTC
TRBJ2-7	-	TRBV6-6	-	CASSTGPYEQYF	TGTGCCAGCAGTACAGGGCCCTACGAGCAGTACTTC